This is a list of T cell receptor beta chains from one sample in a study of cytomegalovirus exposure and HLA in healthy donors. The repertoire was sequenced with immunoSEQ multiplex PCR; TCRdb's copy has only in-frame clones and lacks some. The data hold roughly 260,000 clones, with 90% observed a single time. Sequenced input: PBMCs. The source of these receptors is a young woman in good health and CMV-seronegative. CDR3s include the opening cysteine and the closing phenylalanine or tryptophan. D genes are given only for firm matches. Some rows mark clone size as missing; the rest say once, few, many or name a class of expanded clone.

TRBD2	TRBV6-1	TRBJ2-1	once	TGTGCCAGCAGGGCGGGACTAGCGGGGCTCGATGAGCAGTTCTTC	CASRAGLAGLDEQFF
-	TRBV6-6	TRBJ1-4	-	TGTGCCAGCAGTTACCGGTCCTCCGGGACATATGAAAAACTGTTTTTT	CASSYRSSGTYEKLFF
TRBD1	TRBV19	TRBJ1-1	-	TGTGCCAGTAGTATTACAGGGGGACGGGCTGAAGCTTTCTTT	CASSITGGRAEAFF
TRBD1	TRBV28	TRBJ1-2	-	TGTGCCAGCAGTTTCCAGGGGGCGGGCTATGGCTACACCTTC	CASSFQGAGYGYTF
-	TRBV28	TRBJ1-5	-	TGTGCCAGCAGCCTCGCCGGCGCAGGGGATCAGCCCCAGCATTTT	CASSLAGAGDQPQHF
-	TRBV21-1	TRBJ1-5	-	TGTGCCAGCAGCAAAACAGGGTTAGCTAGCAATCAGCCCCAGCATTTT	CASSKTGLASNQPQHF
TRBD2	TRBV30	TRBJ2-1	-	TGTGCCTGGAGCCGGGGGACTAGCGGGGGGCTGAGCTCCTACAATGAGCAGTTCTTC	CAWSRGTSGGLSSYNEQFF
-	TRBV11-2	TRBJ1-1	-	TGTGCCAGCAGCCCACCACAGGGTTGGACTGAAGCTTTCTTT	CASSPPQGWTEAFF
TRBD1	TRBV6-5	TRBJ1-3	-	TGTGCCAGCAGCCTACAGGGGGCTTCTGGAAACACCATATATTTT	CASSLQGASGNTIYF
-	TRBV7-7	TRBJ2-1	-	TGTGCTAGCAGCCGAGGGGGTAGTGAGCAGTTCTTC	CASSRGGSEQFF
-	TRBV5-4	TRBJ2-5	-	TGTGCCAGCAGTCCCTCGGGGACTCAAGAGACCCAGTACTTC	CASSPSGTQETQYF
TRBD2	TRBV27	TRBJ2-3	-	TGTGCCAGCTCTAGGACTAGCGGGGCTGTGGATACGCAGTATTTT	CASSRTSGAVDTQYF
TRBD1	TRBV7-9	TRBJ1-4	-	TGTGCCAGCAGCCCGAGGGGGCAATCTACTAATGAAAAACTGTTTTTT	CASSPRGQSTNEKLFF
-	TRBV28	TRBJ1-5	-	TGTGCCAGCAGTCCCCTTCCGGGATTCTATAGCAATCAGCCCCAGCATTTT	CASSPLPGFYSNQPQHF
-	TRBV14	TRBJ1-1	-	TGTGCCAGCAGCCATTGGGACATTCTATCACTGATGAACACTGAAGCTTTCTTT	CASSHWDILSLMNTEAFF
TRBD1	TRBV19	TRBJ2-5	-	TGTGCCAGTAGTAGGGGTACAGGGGCTTCAGAGACCCAGTACTTC	CASSRGTGASETQYF
TRBD2	TRBV5-1	TRBJ2-1	-	TGCGCCAGCAGCTTAGGCGGGGGGAACTACAATGAGCAGTTCTTC	CASSLGGGNYNEQFF
TRBD1	TRBV4-3	TRBJ2-1	-	TGCGCCAGCAGCCCCTGGACAGGGGAGTACAATGAGCAGTTCTTC	CASSPWTGEYNEQFF
-	TRBV7-9	TRBJ1-3	-	TGTGCCAGCAGCCCCGATGGACAGATTTCAGGAAACACCATATATTTT	CASSPDGQISGNTIYF
-	TRBV13	TRBJ2-3	-	TGTGCCAGCAGCTTAGTCGGCGGGTACACAGATACGCAGTATTTT	CASSLVGGYTDTQYF
-	TRBV28	TRBJ1-1	once	TGTGCCAGCAGTTTACTTAGAACTGAAGCTTTCTTT	CASSLLRTEAFF
TRBD1	TRBV7-9	TRBJ1-2	-	TGTGCCAGCAGCCCCGGGACAGTCGACCTAAACGGCTACACCTTC	CASSPGTVDLNGYTF
-	TRBV5-6	TRBJ2-5	few	TGTGCCAGCAGCTTGGTCGGGGGAGAAACCCAGTACTTC	CASSLVGGETQYF
TRBD2	TRBV7-2	TRBJ2-1	-	TGTGCCAGCAGCCCCGCTAGCGGGGGGGCTAATGAGCAGTTCTTC	CASSPASGGANEQFF
TRBD1	TRBV7-2	TRBJ2-7	few	TGTGCCAGCAGCGACAGGGTTGGTAGCGAGCAGTACTTC	CASSDRVGSEQYF
-	TRBV6-5	TRBJ1-1	-	TGTGCCAGCAGTTACCAGGGAGGGGAGACTGAAGCTTTCTTT	CASSYQGGETEAFF
TRBD1	TRBV6-1	TRBJ2-2	-	TGTGCCAGCAGTGAAGTGAACAGGGGCAAGGGTACCGGGGAGCTGTTTTTT	CASSEVNRGKGTGELFF
TRBD1	TRBV19	TRBJ1-6	-	TGTGCCAGTAATGACAGGGGGCTTTCACCCCTCCACTTT	CASNDRGLSPLHF
TRBD1	TRBV4-1	TRBJ1-2	once	TGCGCCAGCAGCCTAGACGTCGGACAGGGGGTCTCCTATGGCTACACCTTC	CASSLDVGQGVSYGYTF
TRBD2	TRBV4-3	TRBJ2-1	-	TGCGCCAGCAGCCATCGACTAACTAGCGGGATTAACAATGAGCAGTTCTTC	CASSHRLTSGINNEQFF
TRBD1	TRBV5-4	TRBJ1-1	-	TGTGCCAGCAGCCCTGGGACAGGGGGCGCGAACACTGAAGCTTTCTTT	CASSPGTGGANTEAFF
-	TRBV4-1	TRBJ1-1	-	TGCGCCAGCAGCCAAGACGACGGGGGCACTGAAGCTTTCTTT	CASSQDDGGTEAFF
TRBD1	TRBV29-1	TRBJ2-1	-	TGCAGCGTCGGCACAGGGGTCTCCAATGAGCAGTTCTTC	CSVGTGVSNEQFF
TRBD2	TRBV28	TRBJ2-1	-	TGTGCCAGCAGTGCCATATCCGGGACTAGTGACAATGAGCAGTTCTTC	CASSAISGTSDNEQFF
-	TRBV7-9	TRBJ2-3	-	TGTGCCAGCAGCGGAAGGACAGAAAGAGAGTCCGATACGCAGTATTTT	CASSGRTERESDTQYF
-	TRBV5-4	TRBJ2-1	-	TGTGCCAGCAGCTTGCAGGGAGAGCAGTTCTTC	CASSLQGEQFF
-	TRBV18	TRBJ1-1	-	TGTGCCAGCTCACGATCAGGGAAAGGGACTGAAGCTTTCTTT	CASSRSGKGTEAFF
TRBD1	TRBV2	TRBJ1-1	-	TGTGCCAGCAGTGACCAGGGACAGGGCGTCGAAGCTTTCTTT	CASSDQGQGVEAFF
TRBD1	TRBV6-5	TRBJ1-1	-	TGTGCCAGCAGTAAGATGACAGGGGTAGGTGAAGCTTTCTTT	CASSKMTGVGEAFF
TRBD1	TRBV5-1	TRBJ1-4	-	TGCGCCAGCAGCGCAACAGGGGGAGGTAACGAAAAACTGTTTTTT	CASSATGGGNEKLFF
-	TRBV27	TRBJ1-2	-	TGTGCCAGCAGTCCACTCGGGGGGAACTATGGCTACACCTTC	CASSPLGGNYGYTF
-	TRBV5-4	TRBJ2-7	-	TGTGCCAGCAGCTTGGCCACGGGTACCTACGAGCAGTACTTC	CASSLATGTYEQYF
TRBD2	TRBV2	TRBJ2-1	-	TGTGCCAGCAGGGTGGGACTAGCGGGTGAGCAGTTCTTC	CASRVGLAGEQFF
TRBD2	TRBV4-2	TRBJ2-5	-	TGTGCCAGCAGCCAAGATTCGAGCGGGGCGGTCAAAGAGACCCAGTACTTC	CASSQDSSGAVKETQYF
-	TRBV4-1	TRBJ1-4	once	TGCGCCAGCAGCCAAGCCGGGTTTGTTGAAAAACTGTTTTTT	CASSQAGFVEKLFF
-	TRBV7-8	TRBJ2-7	-	TGTGCCAGCAGCTTAGTAGGGGAGGGGGACGAGCAGTACTTC	CASSLVGEGDEQYF
TRBD1	TRBV5-1	TRBJ1-6	-	TGCGCCAGCAGCCCCGGGACAGGGGTTCGACACTCACCCCTCCACTTT	CASSPGTGVRHSPLHF
-	TRBV19	TRBJ2-4	-	TGCGCCGAGTTGCAGGCTCTTCACATTCAGTACTTC	CAELQALHIQYF
TRBD1	TRBV27	TRBJ2-1	-	TGTGCCAGCAGCGATGGGGACAGCTACAATGAGCAGTTCTTC	CASSDGDSYNEQFF
-	TRBV7-2	TRBJ1-3	-	TGTGCCAGCAGCGACTGGTACTCTGGAAACACCATATATTTT	CASSDWYSGNTIYF
-	TRBV5-1	TRBJ1-1	-	TGCGCCAGCAGCTCTCAGTTGAACACTGAAGCTTTCTTT	CASSSQLNTEAFF
-	TRBV27	TRBJ1-5	-	TGTGCCAGCAGTCGGGCACTAGGGCCCCAGCATTTT	CASSRALGPQHF
-	TRBV5-5	TRBJ1-1	-	TGTGCCAGCAGCCCCCCCGGGGGGCGGTTTTGTCGAGCTTTCTTT	CASSPPGGRFCRAFF
-	TRBV9	TRBJ2-5	-	TGTGCCAGCAGCGCGTTCGGGACACTCGGAGAGACCCAGTACTTC	CASSAFGTLGETQYF
TRBD2	TRBV11-2	TRBJ2-3	-	TGTGCCAGCAGCTTACTGGGTAGCGGGATGGTGGAAACAGATACGCAGTATTTT	CASSLLGSGMVETDTQYF
TRBD1	TRBV9	TRBJ1-1	-	TGTGCCAGCAGCAAACGACAGGGGCAAGAAGCTTTCTTT	CASSKRQGQEAFF
TRBD1	TRBV7-9	TRBJ2-1	-	TGTGCCAGCAGCTCATTGAGACAGGGGGTACCCTACAATGAGCAGTTCTTC	CASSSLRQGVPYNEQFF